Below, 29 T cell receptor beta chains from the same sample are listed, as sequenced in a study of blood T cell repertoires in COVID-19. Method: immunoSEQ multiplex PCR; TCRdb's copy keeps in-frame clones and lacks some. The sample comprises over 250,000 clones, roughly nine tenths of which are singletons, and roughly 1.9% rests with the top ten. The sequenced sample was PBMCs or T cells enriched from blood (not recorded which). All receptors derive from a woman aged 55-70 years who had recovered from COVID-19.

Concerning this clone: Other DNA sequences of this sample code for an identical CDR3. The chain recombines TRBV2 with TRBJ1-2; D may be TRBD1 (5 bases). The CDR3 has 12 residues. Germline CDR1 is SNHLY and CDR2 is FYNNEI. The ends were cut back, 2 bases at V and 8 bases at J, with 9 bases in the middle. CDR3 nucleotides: TGTGCCAGCAGTGAACAGGGAAGCGGCTACACCTTC. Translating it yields CASSEQGSGYTF.

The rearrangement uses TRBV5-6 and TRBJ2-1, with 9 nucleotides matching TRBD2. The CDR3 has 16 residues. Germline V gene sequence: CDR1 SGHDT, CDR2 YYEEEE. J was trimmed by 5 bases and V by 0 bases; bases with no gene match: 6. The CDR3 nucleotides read TGTGCCAGCAGCTTGGCTAGCGGGACCGTAGACAATGAGCAGTTCTTC. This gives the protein CASSLASGTVDNEQFF.

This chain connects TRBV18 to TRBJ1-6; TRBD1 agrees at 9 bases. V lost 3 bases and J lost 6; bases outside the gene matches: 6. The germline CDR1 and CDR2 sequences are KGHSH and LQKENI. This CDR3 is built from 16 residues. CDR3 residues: CASSPMPDRGNSPLHF. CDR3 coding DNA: TGTGCCAGCTCACCCATGCCGGACAGGGGTAATTCACCCCTCCACTTT.

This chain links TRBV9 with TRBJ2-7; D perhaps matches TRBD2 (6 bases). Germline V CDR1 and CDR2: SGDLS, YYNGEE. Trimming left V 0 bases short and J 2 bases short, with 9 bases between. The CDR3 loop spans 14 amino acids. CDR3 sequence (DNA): TGTGCCAGCAGCGTAGGGGGGGATCCCTACGAGCAGTACTTC. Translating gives CASSVGGDPYEQYF.

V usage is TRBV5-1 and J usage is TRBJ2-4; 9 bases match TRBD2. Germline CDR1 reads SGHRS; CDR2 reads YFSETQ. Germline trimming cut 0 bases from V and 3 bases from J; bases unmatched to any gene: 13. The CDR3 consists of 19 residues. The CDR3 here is CASSLASVTREGVKNIQYF. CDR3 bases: TGCGCCAGCAGCTTGGCCAGTGTGACGCGGGAGGGAGTCAAAAACATTCAGTACTTC. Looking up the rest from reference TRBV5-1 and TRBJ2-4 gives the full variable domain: KAGVTQTPRYLIKTRGQQVTLSCSPISGHRSVSWYQQTPGQGLQFLFEYFSETQRNKGNFPGRFSGRQFSNSRSEMNVSTLELGDSALYLCASSLASVTREGVKNIQYFGAGTRLSVL.

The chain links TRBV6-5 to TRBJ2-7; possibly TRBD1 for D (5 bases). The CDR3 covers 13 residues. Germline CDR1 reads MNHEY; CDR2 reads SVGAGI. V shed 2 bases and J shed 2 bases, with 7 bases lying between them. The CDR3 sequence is CASSYTDTYEQYF. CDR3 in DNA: TGTGCCAGCAGTTACACGGACACCTACGAGCAGTACTTC.

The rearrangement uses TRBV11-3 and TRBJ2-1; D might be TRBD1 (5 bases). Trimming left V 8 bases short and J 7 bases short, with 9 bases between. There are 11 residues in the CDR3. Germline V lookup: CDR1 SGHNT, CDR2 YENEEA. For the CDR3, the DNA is TGTGCCAGCGGCACAGGAAATGAGCAGTTCTTC. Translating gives CASGTGNEQFF.

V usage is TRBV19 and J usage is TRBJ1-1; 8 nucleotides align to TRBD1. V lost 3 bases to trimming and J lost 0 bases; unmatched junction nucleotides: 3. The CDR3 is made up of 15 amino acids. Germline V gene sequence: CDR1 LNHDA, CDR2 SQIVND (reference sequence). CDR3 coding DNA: TGTGCCAGTAGTATTACAGGGGGGCTGAACACTGAAGCTTTCTTT. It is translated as CASSITGGLNTEAFF.

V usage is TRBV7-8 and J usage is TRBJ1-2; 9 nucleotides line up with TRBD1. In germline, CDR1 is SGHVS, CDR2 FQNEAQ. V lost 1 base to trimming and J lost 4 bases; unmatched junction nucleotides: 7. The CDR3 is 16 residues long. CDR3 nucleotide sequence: TGTGCCAGCAGCTTAGTAAACAGGGGGCGCCTCTATGGCTACACCTTC. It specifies CASSLVNRGRLYGYTF.

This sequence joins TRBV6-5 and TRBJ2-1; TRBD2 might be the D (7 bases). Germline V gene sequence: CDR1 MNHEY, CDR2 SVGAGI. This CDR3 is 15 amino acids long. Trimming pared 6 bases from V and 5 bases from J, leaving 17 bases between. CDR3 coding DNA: TGTGCCAGCAGGGGGGGGGCAGGGGCCAACAATGAGCAGTTCTTC. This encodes CASRGGAGANNEQFF.

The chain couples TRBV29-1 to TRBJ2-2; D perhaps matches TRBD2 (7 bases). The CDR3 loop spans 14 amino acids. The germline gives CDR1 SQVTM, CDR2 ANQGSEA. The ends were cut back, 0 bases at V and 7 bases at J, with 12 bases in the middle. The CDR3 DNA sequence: TGCAGCGTTGAAGATTCAGGGGAGGGCGGGGAGCTGTTTTTT. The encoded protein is CSVEDSGEGGELFF.

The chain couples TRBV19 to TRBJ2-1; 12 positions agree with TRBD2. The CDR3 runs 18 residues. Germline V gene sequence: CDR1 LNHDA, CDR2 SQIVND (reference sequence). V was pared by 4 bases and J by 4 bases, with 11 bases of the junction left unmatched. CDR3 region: CASSTLIDGTSGYNEQFF. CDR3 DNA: TGTGCCAGTAGTACACTAATAGACGGGACTAGCGGGTACAATGAGCAGTTCTTC. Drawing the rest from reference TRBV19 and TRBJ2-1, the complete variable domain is DGGITQSPKYLFRKEGQNVTLSCEQNLNHDAMYWYRQDPGQGLRLIYYSQIVNDFQKGDIAEGYSVSREKKESFPLTVTSAQKNPTAFYLCASSTLIDGTSGYNEQFFGPGTRLTVL.

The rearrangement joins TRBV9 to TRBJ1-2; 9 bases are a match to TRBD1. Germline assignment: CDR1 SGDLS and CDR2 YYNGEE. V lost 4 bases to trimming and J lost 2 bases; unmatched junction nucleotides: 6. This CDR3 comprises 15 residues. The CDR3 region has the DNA TGTGCCAGCAGCCTCGGGACAGGGCCAAACTATGGCTACACCTTC. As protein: CASSLGTGPNYGYTF.

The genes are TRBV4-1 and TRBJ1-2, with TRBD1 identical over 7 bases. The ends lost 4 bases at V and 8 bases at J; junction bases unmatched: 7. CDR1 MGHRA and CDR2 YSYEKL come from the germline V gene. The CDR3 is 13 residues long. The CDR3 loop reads CASSPDRDRGYTF. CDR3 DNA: TGCGCCAGCAGCCCAGACCGGGACAGAGGCTACACCTTC.

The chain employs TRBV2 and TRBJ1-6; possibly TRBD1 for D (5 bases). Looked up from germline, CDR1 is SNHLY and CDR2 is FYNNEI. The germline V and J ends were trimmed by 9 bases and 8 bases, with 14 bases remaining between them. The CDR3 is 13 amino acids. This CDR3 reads CARQAGRDSPLHF. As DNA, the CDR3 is TGTGCCAGACAGGCTGGTAGGGATTCACCCCTCCACTTT.

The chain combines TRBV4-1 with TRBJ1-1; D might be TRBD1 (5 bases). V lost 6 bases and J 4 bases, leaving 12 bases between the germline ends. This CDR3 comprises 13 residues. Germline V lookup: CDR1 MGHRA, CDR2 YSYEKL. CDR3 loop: CASSPSRATEAFF. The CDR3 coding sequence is TGCGCCAGCAGTCCGAGCAGGGCCACTGAAGCTTTCTTT.

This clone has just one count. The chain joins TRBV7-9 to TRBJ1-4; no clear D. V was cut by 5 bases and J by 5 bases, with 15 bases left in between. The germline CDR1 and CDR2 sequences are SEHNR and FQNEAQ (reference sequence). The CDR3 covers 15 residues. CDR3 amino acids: CASSPGREENEKLFF. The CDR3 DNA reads TGTGCCAGCAGCCCTGGGCGGGAGGAGAATGAAAAACTGTTTTTT.

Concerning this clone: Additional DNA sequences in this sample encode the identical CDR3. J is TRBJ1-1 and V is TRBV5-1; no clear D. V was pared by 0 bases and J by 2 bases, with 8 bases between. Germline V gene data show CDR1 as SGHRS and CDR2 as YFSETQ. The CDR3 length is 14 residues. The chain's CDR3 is CASSLESGNTEAFF. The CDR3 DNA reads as TGCGCCAGCAGCTTGGAATCGGGAAACACTGAAGCTTTCTTT.

CDR3 nucleotide sequence: TGTGCCAGCAGTTTAGGACTAGCGGGGACCGGGGAGCTGTTTTTT. Amino acids: CASSLGLAGTGELFF. The chain joins TRBV28 to TRBJ2-2; 12 bases line up with TRBD2. The V segment lost 2 bases and the J segment 5 bases; nucleotides outside the gene matches: 0. The CDR3 runs to 15 residues. CDR1 and CDR2 from the germline V gene are MDHEN and SYDVKM.

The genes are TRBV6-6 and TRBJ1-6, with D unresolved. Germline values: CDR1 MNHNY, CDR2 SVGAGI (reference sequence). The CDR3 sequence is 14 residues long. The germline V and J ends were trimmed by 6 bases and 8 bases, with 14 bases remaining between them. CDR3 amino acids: CASRSFGSDSPLHF. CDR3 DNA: TGTGCCAGCAGGTCTTTCGGTAGCGATTCACCCCTCCACTTT.

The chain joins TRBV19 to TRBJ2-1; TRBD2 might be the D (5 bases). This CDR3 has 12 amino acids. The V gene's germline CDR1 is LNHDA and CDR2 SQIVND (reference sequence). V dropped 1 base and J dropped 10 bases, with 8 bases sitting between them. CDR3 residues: CASSIGEREQFF. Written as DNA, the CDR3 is TGTGCCAGTAGTATAGGGGAGCGAGAGCAGTTCTTC.

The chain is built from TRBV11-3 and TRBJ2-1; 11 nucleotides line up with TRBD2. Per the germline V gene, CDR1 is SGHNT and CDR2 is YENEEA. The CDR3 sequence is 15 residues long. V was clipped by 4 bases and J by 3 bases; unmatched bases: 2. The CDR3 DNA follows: TGTGCCAGCAGCTGGGGACTAGCGGTCTACAATGAGCAGTTCTTC. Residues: CASSWGLAVYNEQFF.

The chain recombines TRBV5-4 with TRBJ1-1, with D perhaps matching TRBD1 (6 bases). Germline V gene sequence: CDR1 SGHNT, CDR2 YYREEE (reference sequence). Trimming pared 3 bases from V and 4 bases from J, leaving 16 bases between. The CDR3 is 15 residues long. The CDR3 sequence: CASSWGGSRGTEAFF. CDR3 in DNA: TGTGCCAGCAGCTGGGGGGGCTCAAGGGGCACTGAAGCTTTCTTT.

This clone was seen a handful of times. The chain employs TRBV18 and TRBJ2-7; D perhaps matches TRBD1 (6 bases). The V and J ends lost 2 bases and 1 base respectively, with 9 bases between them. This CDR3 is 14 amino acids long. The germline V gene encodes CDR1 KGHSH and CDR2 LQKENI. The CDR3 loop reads CASSPRGQSYEQYF. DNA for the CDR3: TGTGCCAGCTCACCAAGGGGACAATCCTACGAGCAGTACTTC.

This chain's CDR3 is CASMAGLNEKLFF. CDR3 nucleotides: TGTGCCAGCATGGCGGGACTCAATGAAAAACTGTTTTTT. The rearrangement uses TRBV28 and TRBJ1-4; a weak D match, TRBD1 (5 bases). This CDR3 region has 13 residues. The germline V gene has CDR1 MDHEN and CDR2 SYDVKM. Trimming cost V 7 bases and J 5 bases, with 11 bases left between them.

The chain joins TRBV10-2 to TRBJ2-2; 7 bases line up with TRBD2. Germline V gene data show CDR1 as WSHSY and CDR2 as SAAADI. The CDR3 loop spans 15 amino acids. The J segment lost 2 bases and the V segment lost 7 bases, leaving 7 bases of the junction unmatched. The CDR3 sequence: CASTSGTVNTGELFF. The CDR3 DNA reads TGCGCCAGCACTAGCGGTACCGTTAACACCGGGGAGCTGTTTTTT.

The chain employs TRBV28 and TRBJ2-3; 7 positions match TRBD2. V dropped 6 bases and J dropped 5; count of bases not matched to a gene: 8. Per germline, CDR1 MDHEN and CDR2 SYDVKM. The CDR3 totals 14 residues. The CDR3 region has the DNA TGTGCCAGCAGGGGGGGGAGTTTGGTAGATACGCAGTATTTT. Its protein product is CASRGGSLVDTQYF.

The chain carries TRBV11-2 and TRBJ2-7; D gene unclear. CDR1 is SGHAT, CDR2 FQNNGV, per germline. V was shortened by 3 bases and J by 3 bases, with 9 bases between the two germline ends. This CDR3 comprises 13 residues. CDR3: CASSFYIGYEQYF. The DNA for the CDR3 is TGTGCCAGCAGCTTTTACATTGGCTACGAGCAGTACTTC.

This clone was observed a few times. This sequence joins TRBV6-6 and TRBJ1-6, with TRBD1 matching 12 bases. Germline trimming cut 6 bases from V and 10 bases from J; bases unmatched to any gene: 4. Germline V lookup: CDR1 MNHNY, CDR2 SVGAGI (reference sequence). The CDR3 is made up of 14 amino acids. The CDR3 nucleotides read TGTGCCAGCAGACCCGGGACAGGGGGCTCACCCCTCCACTTT. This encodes CASRPGTGGSPLHF.